The clone carrying this T cell receptor beta chain was counted many times. Its antigen is as yet unknown. The source of the sample is a study of neurological immune-mediated disorders. MiXCR, applied by TCRdb to the 5' RACE reads, yields one record per CDR3 protein. Here the sample spans approximately 77,000 distinct CDR3 sequences, about 9.7% being singletons. With 6 bases removed from V and 4 bases from J, the gap between germline ends came to 13 bases. Germline CDR1 is MNHEY and CDR2 is SVGEGT. The CDR3 has 14 residues. Study observations and caveats: Multiple sclerosis patients had less TCR clonal expansion than even healthy controls, unlike HTLV-1-associated myelopathy. Across subjects, no CDR3 amino acid sequence appeared in expanded clones of more than one subject, a finding that suggested private repertoires in all groups.

The rearrangement uses TRBV6-2 or TRBV6-3 and TRBJ2-1, with unresolved D. What was sequenced was PBMCs. This TCR was sampled from a man in his forties or fifties in good health. The CDR3 loop reads CASRELVGYNEQFF. In DNA, the CDR3 is TGTGCCAGCAGAGAGTTAGTCGGATACAATGAGCAGTTCTTC.